These 27 T cell receptor beta chains originate from one sample sequenced in a study of shared T cell receptors in the human thymus. Profiled with immunoSEQ multiplex PCR; TCRdb holds only in-frame clones, not every one. The sample has 640,000 or so clones; more than 75% are singletons. These data also formed part of another study, on human thymus T cells.

Sample: thymocytes. Source of these receptors: a boy younger than two with a congenital heart defect.

This sequence joins TRBV30 and TRBJ2-2, with TRBD2 matching over 16 bases. CDR1 GTSNPN and CDR2 SVGIG come from the germline V gene (reference sequence). After removal of 2 bases from V and 6 bases from J, the junction contained 3 bases not matched to a gene. The CDR3 is 16 residues long. CDR3 nucleotides: TGTGCCTGGAGTCCCGGGACTAGCGGGAGGGCCGGGGAGCTGTTTTTT. It yields the protein CAWSPGTSGRAGELFF. Variable domain in full (rest from reference TRBV30 and TRBJ2-2): SQTIHQWPATLVQPVGSPLSLECTVEGTSNPNLYWYRQAAGRGLQLLFYSVGIGQISSEVPQNLSASRPQDRQFILSSKKLLLSDSGFYLCAWSPGTSGRAGELFFGEGSRLTVL.

The rearrangement joins TRBV5-8 to TRBJ1-2; 7 bases align to TRBD1. With V trimmed by 4 bases and J by 7 bases, 7 bases remained unmatched. The V gene's germline CDR1 is SGHTS and CDR2 YDEGEE. This CDR3 region has 13 residues. CDR3 sequence reads: CASSPRDRGGYTF. The DNA for the CDR3 is TGTGCCAGCAGCCCCCGGGACAGAGGTGGCTACACCTTC.

This clone appeared once. In DNA form, the CDR3 reads TGTGCCACTCTCCCAGGCCGGGGGAACACTGAAGCTTTCTTT. This codes for CATLPGRGNTEAFF. The chain has TRBV6-5 and TRBJ1-1, with D unclear. The CDR3 totals 14 residues. V was shortened by 10 bases and J by 1 base, with 16 bases between the two germline ends. Germline CDR1 reads MNHEY; CDR2 reads SVGAGI.

The chain carries TRBV4-3 and TRBJ1-1; D is undetermined. CDR3 size: 14 residues. V was trimmed by 4 bases and J by 5 bases, leaving 14 bases between them. In germline, CDR1 is LGHNA, CDR2 YSLEER. CDR3 amino acids: CASSPYGDWTEAFF. CDR3 DNA: TGCGCCAGCAGCCCGTACGGGGATTGGACTGAAGCTTTCTTT.

The gene calls are TRBV7-2 and TRBJ2-5, with 12 bases that match TRBD2. Germline CDR1 is SGHTA and CDR2 is FQGNSA. The CDR3 runs to 17 residues. J gave up 5 bases and V 4 bases, and 11 bases lay outside the gene matches. This CDR3 reads CASSSDSSGGVWETQYF. As DNA, the CDR3 is TGTGCCAGCAGCTCAGACTCTAGCGGGGGGGTCTGGGAGACCCAGTACTTC.

The rearrangement links TRBV5-1 to TRBJ2-6; 11 bases are shared with TRBD1. The germline V gene has CDR1 SGHRS and CDR2 YFSETQ. J was trimmed by 3 bases and V by 0 bases; bases with no gene match: 11. CDR3 size: 20 residues. CDR3 in amino acids: CASSLVGTGGPRYGANVLTF. The CDR3 coding sequence is TGCGCCAGCAGCTTGGTGGGGACAGGGGGGCCTCGCTATGGGGCCAACGTCCTGACTTTC.

V usage is TRBV5-1 and J usage is TRBJ1-2, with D uncertain. This CDR3 spans 14 amino acids. V lost 4 bases, J lost 4 bases, and 14 bases lay in between. The germline gives CDR1 SGHRS, CDR2 YFSETQ. The DNA for the CDR3 is TGCGCCAGCAGCCTACCACAGTCTCCCTATGGCTACACCTTC. The encoded protein is CASSLPQSPYGYTF.

The J gene is TRBJ2-7, the V gene TRBV4-1; D uncertain. The CDR3 length is 14 residues. Trimming took 0 bases from V and 3 from J, leaving 9 bases between them. Germline values: CDR1 MGHRA, CDR2 YSYEKL. The CDR3 region has the DNA TGCGCCAGCAGCCAAGATCCTCAGGTCTACGAGCAGTACTTC. The encoded protein is CASSQDPQVYEQYF.

The rearrangement uses TRBV29-1 and TRBJ2-1; TRBD2 is a possible D gene (7 bases). This CDR3 has 12 residues. Germline CDR1 reads SQVTM; CDR2 reads ANQGSEA. Here the CDR3 reads CSGGGVSNEQFF. DNA of the CDR3: TGCAGTGGGGGGGGCGTAAGCAATGAGCAGTTCTTC.

The rearrangement uses TRBV28 and TRBJ2-7, with D possibly being TRBD2 (6 bases). Trimming took off 3 bases at V and 3 bases at J, with 12 bases between the two ends. The germline gives CDR1 MDHEN, CDR2 SYDVKM. The CDR3 totals 14 residues. The CDR3 loop is CASSFVHSGYEQYF. The CDR3 coding sequence is TGTGCCAGCAGTTTTGTCCATAGCGGCTACGAGCAGTACTTC.

In nucleotides, the CDR3 is TGTGCCATCAGTGAGTCGACTAGCGGGAGGGCCCTAAGATCCACCGGGGAGCTGTTTTTT. Translation: CAISESTSGRALRSTGELFF. The chain links TRBV10-3 to TRBJ2-2; 14 bases line up with TRBD2. Germline CDR1 is ENHRY and CDR2 is SYGVKD. Germline trimming cut 0 bases from V and 4 bases from J; bases unmatched to any gene: 10. The CDR3 extends over 20 amino acids.

This clone was seen a single time. The chain couples TRBV10-3 to TRBJ2-1, with 7 nucleotides matching TRBD2. CDR1 is ENHRY, CDR2 SYGVKD, per germline. CDR3 length equals 18 residues. V lost 6 bases to trimming and J lost 5 bases; unmatched junction nucleotides: 19. The CDR3 DNA reads TGTGCCATCAGGGACCCGGGACTACTACTCCAAGGGAACAATGAGCAGTTCTTC. It encodes CAIRDPGLLLQGNNEQFF.

V gene TRBV19 combines with J gene TRBJ2-7, with unresolved D. The CDR3 loop spans 13 amino acids. Trimming took off 3 bases at V and 0 bases at J, with 6 bases between the two ends. Germline-derived CDR1 and CDR2 are LNHDA and SQIVND (reference sequence). For the CDR3, the DNA is TGTGCCAGTAGTATCACTTACTCCTACGAGCAGTACTTC. Protein sequence: CASSITYSYEQYF.

The V call is TRBV2, the J call TRBJ1-5, with TRBD1 matching 7 bases. This CDR3 region has 16 residues. After removal of 2 bases from V and 1 base from J, the junction contained 5 bases not matched to a gene. Per germline, CDR1 SNHLY and CDR2 FYNNEI. CDR3 region: CASSEQGESSNQPQHF. CDR3 nucleotide sequence: TGTGCCAGCAGTGAACAGGGGGAATCAAGCAATCAGCCCCAGCATTTT.

This clone was recorded once. V usage is TRBV4-3 and J usage is TRBJ2-3; D might be TRBD2 (6 bases). Trimming left V 3 bases short and J 3 bases short, with 22 bases between. The length of the CDR3 is 18 residues. Looked up from germline, CDR1 is LGHNA and CDR2 is YSLEER. CDR3 protein: CASSHFTPGTEVTDTQYF. In DNA form, the CDR3 reads TGCGCCAGCAGCCACTTTACCCCCGGGACTGAAGTAACAGATACGCAGTATTTT.

J is TRBJ1-2 and V is TRBV20-1; D gene unclear. The germline V and J ends were trimmed by 2 bases and 6 bases, with 4 bases remaining between them. Germline-derived CDR1 and CDR2 are DFQATT and SNEGSKA (reference sequence). CDR3 length: 10 amino acids. CDR3 protein: CSARFDGYTF. The CDR3, as DNA: TGCAGTGCTAGATTCGATGGCTACACCTTC.

V gene TRBV4-3 combines with J gene TRBJ1-2, with a weak D call TRBD1 (5 bases). Per the germline V gene, CDR1 is LGHNA and CDR2 is YSLEER. This CDR3 has 15 amino acids. The V end lost 0 bases, the J end lost 7 bases, and 15 bases lay between the germline ends. The chain's CDR3 is CASSQELGGESGYTF. DNA of the CDR3: TGCGCCAGCAGCCAAGAATTGGGGGGGGAGAGTGGCTACACCTTC.

The V call is TRBV4-2, the J call TRBJ2-3; TRBD2 matches at 10 bases. Trimming at V came to 0 bases and at J to 0 bases, leaving 9 bases not matched to a gene. The germline CDR1 and CDR2 sequences are LGHNA and YNFKEQ. This CDR3 comprises 19 residues. The CDR3 sequence: CASSQDYGASGGSTDTQYF. As DNA, the CDR3 is TGTGCCAGCAGCCAAGATTATGGGGCTAGCGGGGGTAGCACAGATACGCAGTATTTT.

The V call is TRBV28, the J call TRBJ2-7; 9 bases agree with TRBD1. The CDR3 totals 15 residues. Trimming cost V 6 bases and J 6 bases; bases outside gene matches: 12. Looked up from germline, CDR1 is MDHEN and CDR2 is SYDVKM. Here the CDR3 DNA reads TGTGCCAGCAGCCCCCAGGACAGGGGCCCCAGCGAGCAGTACTTC. This translates into CASSPQDRGPSEQYF.

The chain is built from TRBV28 and TRBJ1-2; perhaps TRBD1 as D (5 bases). In germline, CDR1 is MDHEN, CDR2 SYDVKM. This CDR3 spans 19 amino acids. Trimming removed 3 bases from V and 3 bases from J, with 26 bases in between. CDR3 sequence reads: CASSFPVRDSGRPYYGYTF. For the CDR3, the DNA is TGTGCCAGCAGTTTCCCGGTCCGGGACTCCGGGCGCCCCTACTATGGCTACACCTTC.

The chain uses TRBV7-6 and TRBJ2-7; 9 nucleotides line up with TRBD1. Trimming at V came to 3 bases and at J to 3 bases, leaving 3 bases not matched to a gene. CDR3 length equals 14 residues. Germline-derived CDR1 and CDR2 are SGHVS and FNYEAQ. The CDR3 bases are TGTGCCAGCAGCTTGGGACAGGGCTACTACGAGCAGTACTTC. Amino acids: CASSLGQGYYEQYF.

V is TRBV6-1 and J is TRBJ2-5; no definite D call. The CDR3 spans 12 residues. Trimming took 1 base from V and 2 from J, leaving 2 bases between them. Germline lookup yields CDR1 MNHNS and CDR2 SASEGT. The CDR3 coding sequence is TGTGCCAGCAGTGAAGTACAAGAGACCCAGTACTTC. Protein sequence: CASSEVQETQYF.

In this sample, this clone turned up a few times. The chain has TRBV18 and TRBJ2-3, with 8 bases lining up with TRBD2. The germline gives CDR1 KGHSH, CDR2 LQKENI. CDR3 length equals 15 residues. V trimming: 0 bases; J trimming: 4 bases; junction bases outside the gene matches: 3. This CDR3 is CASSPPGLAPDTQYF. The CDR3 DNA follows: TGTGCCAGCTCACCACCAGGACTAGCCCCAGATACGCAGTATTTT.

This chain links TRBV28 with TRBJ1-4, with TRBD1 matching 9 bases. V was pared by 6 bases and J by 6 bases, with 14 bases of the junction left unmatched. This CDR3 is built from 17 residues. Germline CDR1 is MDHEN and CDR2 is SYDVKM. The CDR3 nucleotides are TGTGCCAGCAGACTCACTCGGGACAGGGTTGCGGATGAAAAACTGTTTTTT. This encodes CASRLTRDRVADEKLFF.

The chain has TRBV28 and TRBJ1-5; D gene ambiguous. The germline gives CDR1 MDHEN, CDR2 SYDVKM. Trimming took off 2 bases at V and 0 bases at J, with 14 bases between the two ends. The CDR3 totals 17 residues. The CDR3 sequence is CASSLGGYGNSNQPQHF. The CDR3 DNA sequence: TGTGCCAGCAGTTTAGGAGGGTACGGTAATAGCAATCAGCCCCAGCATTTT.

The DNA of the CDR3 is TGTGCCACCAGCAGAGCGCCGGGACTAGCGGGAGTTAACGAGCAGTTCTTC. This encodes CATSRAPGLAGVNEQFF. The chain combines TRBV15 with TRBJ2-1; 14 nucleotides line up with TRBD2. This CDR3 has 17 amino acids. V lost 1 base and J lost 10; bases outside the gene matches: 9. CDR1 LNHNV and CDR2 YYDKDF come from the germline V gene (reference sequence).

The rearrangement links TRBV14 to TRBJ2-1; maybe TRBD1 (6 bases). This CDR3 has 17 amino acids. V was cut by 4 bases and J by 0 bases, with 16 bases left in between. The germline gives CDR1 SGHDN, CDR2 FVKESK. CDR3 DNA: TGTGCCAGCAGCCTTACGGCAGGGGAAGGCTCCTACAATGAGCAGTTCTTC. Amino acids: CASSLTAGEGSYNEQFF.